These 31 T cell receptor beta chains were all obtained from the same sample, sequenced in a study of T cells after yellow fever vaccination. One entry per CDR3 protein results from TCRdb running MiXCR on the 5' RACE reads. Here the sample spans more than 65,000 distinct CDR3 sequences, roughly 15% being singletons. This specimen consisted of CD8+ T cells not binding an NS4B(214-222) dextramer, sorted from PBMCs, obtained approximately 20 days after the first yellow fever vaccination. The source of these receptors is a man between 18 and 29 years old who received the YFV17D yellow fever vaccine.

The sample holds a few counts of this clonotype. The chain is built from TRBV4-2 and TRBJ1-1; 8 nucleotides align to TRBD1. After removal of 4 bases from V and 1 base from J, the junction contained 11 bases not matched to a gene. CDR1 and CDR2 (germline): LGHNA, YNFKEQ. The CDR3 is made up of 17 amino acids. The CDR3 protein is CASSPRYLDRGNTEAFF. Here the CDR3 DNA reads TGTGCCAGCAGCCCCCGCTACCTCGACAGGGGGAACACTGAAGCTTTCTTT.

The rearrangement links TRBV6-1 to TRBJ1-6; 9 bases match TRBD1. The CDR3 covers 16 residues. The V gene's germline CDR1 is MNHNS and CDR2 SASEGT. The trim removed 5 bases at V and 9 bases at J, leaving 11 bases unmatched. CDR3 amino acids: CASSPTGGIRGSPLHF. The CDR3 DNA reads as TGTGCCAGCAGTCCTACAGGGGGCATTCGGGGTTCACCCCTCCACTTT.

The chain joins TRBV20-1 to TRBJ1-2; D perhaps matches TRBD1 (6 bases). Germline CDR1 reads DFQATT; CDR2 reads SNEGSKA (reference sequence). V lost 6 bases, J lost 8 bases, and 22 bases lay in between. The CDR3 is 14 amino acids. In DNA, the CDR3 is TGCAGTGCGAAGGGGGGACGCCCTCTGGGGGGCTACACCTTC. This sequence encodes CSAKGGRPLGGYTF.

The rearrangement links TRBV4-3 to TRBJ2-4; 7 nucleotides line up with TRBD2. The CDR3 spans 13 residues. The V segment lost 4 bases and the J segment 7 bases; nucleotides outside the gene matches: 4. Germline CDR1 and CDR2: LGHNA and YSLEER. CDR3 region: CASSPPGGNIQYF. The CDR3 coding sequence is TGCGCCAGCAGCCCCCCCGGGGGGAACATTCAGTACTTC.

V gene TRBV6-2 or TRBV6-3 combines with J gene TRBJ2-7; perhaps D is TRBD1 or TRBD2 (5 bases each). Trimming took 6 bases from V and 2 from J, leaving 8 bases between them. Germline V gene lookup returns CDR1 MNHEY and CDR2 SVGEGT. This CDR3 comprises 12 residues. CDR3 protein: CASRGVTYEQYF. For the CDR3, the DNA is TGTGCCAGCAGGGGGGTCACCTACGAGCAGTACTTC.

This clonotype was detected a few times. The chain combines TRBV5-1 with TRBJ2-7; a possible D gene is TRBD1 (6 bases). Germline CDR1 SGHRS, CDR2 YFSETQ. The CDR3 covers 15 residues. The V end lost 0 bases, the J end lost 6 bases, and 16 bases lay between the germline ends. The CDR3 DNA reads TGCGCCAGCAGCTTGGAAGAGACAGGTTTTAGCGAGCAGTACTTC. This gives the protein CASSLEETGFSEQYF.

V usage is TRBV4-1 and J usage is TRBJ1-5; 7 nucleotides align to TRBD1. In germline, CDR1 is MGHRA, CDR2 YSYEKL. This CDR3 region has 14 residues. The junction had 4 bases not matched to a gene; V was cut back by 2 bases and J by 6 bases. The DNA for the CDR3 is TGCGCCAGCAGCCAAAAACAGGGGAGTCAGCCCCAGCATTTT. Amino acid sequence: CASSQKQGSQPQHF.

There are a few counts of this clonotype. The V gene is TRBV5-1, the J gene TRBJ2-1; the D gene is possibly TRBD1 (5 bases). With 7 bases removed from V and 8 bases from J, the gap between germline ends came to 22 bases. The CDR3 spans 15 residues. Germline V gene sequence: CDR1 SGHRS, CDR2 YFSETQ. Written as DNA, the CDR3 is TGCGCCAGCGGTGTGGGTCAGGGTCTTGTGGATGAGCAGTTCTTC. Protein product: CASGVGQGLVDEQFF.

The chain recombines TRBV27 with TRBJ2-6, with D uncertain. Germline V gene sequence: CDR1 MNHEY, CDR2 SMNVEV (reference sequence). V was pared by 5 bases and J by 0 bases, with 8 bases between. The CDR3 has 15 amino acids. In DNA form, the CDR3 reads TGTGCCAGCAGTCCGCCTTACTCTGGGGCCAACGTCCTGACTTTC. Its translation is CASSPPYSGANVLTF.

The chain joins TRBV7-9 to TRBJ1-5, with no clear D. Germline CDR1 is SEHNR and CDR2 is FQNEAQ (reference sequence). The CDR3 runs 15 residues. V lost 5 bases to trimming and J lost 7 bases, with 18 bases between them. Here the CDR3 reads CASSPGETMLQPQHF. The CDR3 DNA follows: TGTGCCAGCAGCCCCGGGGAGACCATGTTGCAGCCCCAGCATTTT.

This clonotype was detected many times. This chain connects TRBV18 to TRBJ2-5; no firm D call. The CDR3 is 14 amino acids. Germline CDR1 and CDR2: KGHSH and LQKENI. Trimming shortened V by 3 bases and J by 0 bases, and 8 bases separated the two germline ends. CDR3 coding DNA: TGTGCCAGCTCACCGACCGGGTACCAAGAGACCCAGTACTTC. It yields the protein CASSPTGYQETQYF. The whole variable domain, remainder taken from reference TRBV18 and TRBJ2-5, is NAGVMQNPRHLVRRRGQEARLRCSPMKGHSHVYWYRQLPEEGLKFMVYLQKENIIDESGMPKERFSAEFPKEGPSILRIQQVVRGDSAAYFCASSPTGYQETQYFGPGTRLLVL.

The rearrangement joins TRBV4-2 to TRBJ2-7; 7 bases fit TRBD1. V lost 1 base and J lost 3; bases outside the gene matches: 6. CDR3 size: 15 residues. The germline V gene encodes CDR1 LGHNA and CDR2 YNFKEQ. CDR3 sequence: CASSQGQGVHYEQYF. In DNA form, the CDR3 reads TGTGCCAGCAGCCAAGGGCAGGGGGTTCACTACGAGCAGTACTTC.

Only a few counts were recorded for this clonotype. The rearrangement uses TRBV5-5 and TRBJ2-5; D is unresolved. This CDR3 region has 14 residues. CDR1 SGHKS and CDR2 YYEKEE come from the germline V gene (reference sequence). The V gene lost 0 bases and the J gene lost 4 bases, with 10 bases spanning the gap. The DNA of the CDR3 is TGTGCCAGCAGCTTGGCGGCCAGACGAGAGACCCAGTACTTC. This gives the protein CASSLAARRETQYF.

CDR3 DNA sequence: TGTGCCAGCAGCTTACCTGGGTTTCGGGAGACCCAGTACTTC. Translated, it gives CASSLPGFRETQYF. This sequence joins TRBV7-9 and TRBJ2-5; D is undetermined. Germline V gene sequence: CDR1 SEHNR, CDR2 FQNEAQ (reference sequence). V was shortened by 2 bases and J by 5 bases, with 12 bases between the two germline ends. This CDR3 is built from 14 residues.

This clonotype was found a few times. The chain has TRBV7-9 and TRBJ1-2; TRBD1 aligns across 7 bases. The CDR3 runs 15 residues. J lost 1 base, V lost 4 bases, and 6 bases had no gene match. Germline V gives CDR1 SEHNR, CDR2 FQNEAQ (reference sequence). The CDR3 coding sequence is TGTGCCAGCAGCTCAAACCAGGGGGGTAACTATGGCTACACCTTC. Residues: CASSSNQGGNYGYTF.

This CDR3 is CASSFPSYNEQFF. The CDR3 bases are TGTGCCAGCAGTTTCCCCTCCTACAATGAGCAGTTCTTC. This chain uses TRBV12-3 or TRBV12-4 with TRBJ2-1; D call uncertain. The CDR3 spans 13 residues. V lost 3 bases to trimming and J lost 0 bases, with 3 bases between them.

The CDR3 protein is CASSLDLSNGQPYEQYF. CDR3 sequence (DNA): TGTGCCAGCAGCTTAGATCTTTCGAACGGACAGCCCTACGAGCAGTACTTC. This rearrangement joins TRBV11-2 to TRBJ2-7, with D possibly being TRBD1 (6 bases). Trimming cost V 0 bases and J 2 bases, with 17 bases left between them. The CDR3 sequence is 17 residues long. Germline CDR1 and CDR2: SGHAT and FQNNGV.

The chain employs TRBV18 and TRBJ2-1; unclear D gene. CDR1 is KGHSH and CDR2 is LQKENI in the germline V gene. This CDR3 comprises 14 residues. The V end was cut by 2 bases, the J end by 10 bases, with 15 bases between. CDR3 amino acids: CASSPSGSFREQFF. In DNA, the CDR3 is TGTGCCAGCTCACCATCCGGTTCCTTTAGAGAGCAGTTCTTC.

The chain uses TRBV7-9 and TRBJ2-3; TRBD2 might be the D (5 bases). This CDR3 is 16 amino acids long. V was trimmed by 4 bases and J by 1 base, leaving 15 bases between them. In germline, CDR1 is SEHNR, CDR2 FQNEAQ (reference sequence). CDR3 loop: CASSSTRVRGTDTQYF. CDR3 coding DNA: TGTGCCAGCAGCTCCACTAGGGTTCGGGGCACAGATACGCAGTATTTT.

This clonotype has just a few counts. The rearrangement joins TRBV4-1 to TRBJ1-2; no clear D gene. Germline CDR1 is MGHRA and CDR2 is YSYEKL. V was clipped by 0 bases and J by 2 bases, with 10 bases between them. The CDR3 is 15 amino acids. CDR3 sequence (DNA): TGCGCCAGCAGCCAAGATGTGACACTCAACTATGGCTACACCTTC. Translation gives CASSQDVTLNYGYTF.

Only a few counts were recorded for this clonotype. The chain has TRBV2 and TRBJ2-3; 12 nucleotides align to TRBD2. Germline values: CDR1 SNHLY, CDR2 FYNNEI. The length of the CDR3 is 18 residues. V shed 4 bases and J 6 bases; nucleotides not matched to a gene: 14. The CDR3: CASSGGTSGGPLDDTQYF. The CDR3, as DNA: TGTGCCAGCAGTGGGGGTACTAGCGGGGGGCCACTTGATGATACGCAGTATTTT.

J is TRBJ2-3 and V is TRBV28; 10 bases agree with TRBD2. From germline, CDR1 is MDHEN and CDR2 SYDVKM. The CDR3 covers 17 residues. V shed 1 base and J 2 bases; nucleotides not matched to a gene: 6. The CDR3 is CASSLSLAGENTDTQYF. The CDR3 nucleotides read TGTGCCAGCAGTTTATCCCTAGCGGGGGAAAACACAGATACGCAGTATTTT.

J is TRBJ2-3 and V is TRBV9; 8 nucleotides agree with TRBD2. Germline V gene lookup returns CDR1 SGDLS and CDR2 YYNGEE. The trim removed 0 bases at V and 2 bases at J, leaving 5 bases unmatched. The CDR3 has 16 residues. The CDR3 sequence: CASSVAQRGHTDTQYF. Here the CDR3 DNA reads TGTGCCAGCAGCGTAGCACAGCGGGGGCACACAGATACGCAGTATTTT.

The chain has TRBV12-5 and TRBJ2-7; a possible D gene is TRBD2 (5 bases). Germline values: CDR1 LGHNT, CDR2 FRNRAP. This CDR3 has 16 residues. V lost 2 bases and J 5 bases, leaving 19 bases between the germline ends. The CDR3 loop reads CASGLTRDGMGHEQYF. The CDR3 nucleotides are TGTGCTAGTGGTTTGACCCGCGACGGGATGGGCCACGAGCAGTACTTC.

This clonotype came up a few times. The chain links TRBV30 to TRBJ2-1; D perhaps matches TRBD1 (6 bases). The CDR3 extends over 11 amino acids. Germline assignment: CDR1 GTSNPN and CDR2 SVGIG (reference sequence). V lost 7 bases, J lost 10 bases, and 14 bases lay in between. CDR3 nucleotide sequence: TGTGCCTCAAGGTGGGGGCGGGAGCAGTTCTTC. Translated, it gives CASRWGREQFF.

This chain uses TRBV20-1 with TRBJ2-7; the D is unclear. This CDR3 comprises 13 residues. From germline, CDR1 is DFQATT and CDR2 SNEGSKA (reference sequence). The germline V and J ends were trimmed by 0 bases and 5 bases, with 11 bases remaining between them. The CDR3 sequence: CSARDPGDHEQYF. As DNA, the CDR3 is TGCAGTGCTAGAGATCCGGGTGACCACGAGCAGTACTTC.

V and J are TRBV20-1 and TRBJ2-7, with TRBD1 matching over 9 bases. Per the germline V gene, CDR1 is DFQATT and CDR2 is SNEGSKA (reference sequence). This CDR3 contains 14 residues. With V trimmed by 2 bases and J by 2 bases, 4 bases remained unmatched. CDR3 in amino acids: CSARRTGEAYEQYV. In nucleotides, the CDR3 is TGCAGTGCTAGAAGGACAGGGGAGGCCTACGAGCAGTACGTC.

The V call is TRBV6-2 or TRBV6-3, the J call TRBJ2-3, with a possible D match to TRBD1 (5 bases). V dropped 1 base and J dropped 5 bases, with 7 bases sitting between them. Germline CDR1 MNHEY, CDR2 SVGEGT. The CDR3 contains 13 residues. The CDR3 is CASSYWGRDTQYF. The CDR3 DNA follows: TGTGCCAGCAGTTACTGGGGCCGAGATACGCAGTATTTT.

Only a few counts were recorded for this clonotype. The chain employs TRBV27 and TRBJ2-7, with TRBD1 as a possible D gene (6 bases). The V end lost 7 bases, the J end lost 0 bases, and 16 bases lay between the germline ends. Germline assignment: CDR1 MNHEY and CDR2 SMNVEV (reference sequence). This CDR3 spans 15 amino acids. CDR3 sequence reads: CASMGRGTYSYEQYF. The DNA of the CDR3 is TGTGCCAGCATGGGCCGTGGGACATACTCCTACGAGCAGTACTTC.

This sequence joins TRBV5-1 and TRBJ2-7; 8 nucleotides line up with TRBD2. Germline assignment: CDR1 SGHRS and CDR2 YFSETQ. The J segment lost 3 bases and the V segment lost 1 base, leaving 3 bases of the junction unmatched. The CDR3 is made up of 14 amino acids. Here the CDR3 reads CASSLHGGDYEQYF. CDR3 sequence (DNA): TGCGCCAGCAGCTTGCACGGGGGGGACTACGAGCAGTACTTC.

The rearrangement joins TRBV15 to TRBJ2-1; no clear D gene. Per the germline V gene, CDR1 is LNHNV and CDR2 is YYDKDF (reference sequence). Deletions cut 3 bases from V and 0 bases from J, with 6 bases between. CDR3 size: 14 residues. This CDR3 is CATSRRSSYNEQFF. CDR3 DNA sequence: TGTGCCACCAGCAGGCGTAGCTCCTACAATGAGCAGTTCTTC.